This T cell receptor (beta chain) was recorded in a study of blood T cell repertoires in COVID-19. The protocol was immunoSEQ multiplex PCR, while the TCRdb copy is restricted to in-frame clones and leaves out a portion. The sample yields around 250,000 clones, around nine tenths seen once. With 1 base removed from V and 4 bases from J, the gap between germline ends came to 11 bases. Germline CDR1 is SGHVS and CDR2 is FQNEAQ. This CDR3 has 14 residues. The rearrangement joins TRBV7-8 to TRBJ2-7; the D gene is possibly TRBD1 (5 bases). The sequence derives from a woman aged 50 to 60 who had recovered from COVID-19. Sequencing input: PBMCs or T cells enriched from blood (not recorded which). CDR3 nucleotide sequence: TGTGCCAGCAGCTTAGTGGGCAGGGTGTACGAGCAGTACTTC. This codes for CASSLVGRVYEQYF.